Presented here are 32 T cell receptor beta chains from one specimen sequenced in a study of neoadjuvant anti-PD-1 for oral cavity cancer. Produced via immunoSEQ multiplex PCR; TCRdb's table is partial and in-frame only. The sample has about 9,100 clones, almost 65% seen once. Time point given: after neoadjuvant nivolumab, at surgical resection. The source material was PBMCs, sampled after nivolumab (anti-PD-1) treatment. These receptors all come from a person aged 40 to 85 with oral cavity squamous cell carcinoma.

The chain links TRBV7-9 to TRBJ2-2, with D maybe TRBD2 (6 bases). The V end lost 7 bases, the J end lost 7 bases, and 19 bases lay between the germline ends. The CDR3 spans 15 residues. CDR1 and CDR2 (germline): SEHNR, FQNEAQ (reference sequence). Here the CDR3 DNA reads TGTGCCAGCAACCCCTTCGGAGGGGTGGGCGGGGAGCTGTTTTTT. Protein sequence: CASNPFGGVGGELFF. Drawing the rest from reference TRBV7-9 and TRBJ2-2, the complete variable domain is DTGVSQNPRHKITKRGQNVTFRCDPISEHNRLYWYRQTLGQGPEFLTYFQNEAQLEKSRLLSDRFSAERPKGSFSTLEIQRTEQGDSAMYLCASNPFGGVGGELFFGEGSRLTVL.

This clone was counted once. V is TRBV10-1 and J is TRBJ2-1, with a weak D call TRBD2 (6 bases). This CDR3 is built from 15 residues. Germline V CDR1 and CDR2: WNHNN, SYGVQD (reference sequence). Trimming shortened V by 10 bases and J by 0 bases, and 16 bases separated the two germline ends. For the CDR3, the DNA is TGCGCCACCTCCAGCGGAGGGAGCTCCTACAATGAGCAGTTCTTC. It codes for CATSSGGSSYNEQFF.

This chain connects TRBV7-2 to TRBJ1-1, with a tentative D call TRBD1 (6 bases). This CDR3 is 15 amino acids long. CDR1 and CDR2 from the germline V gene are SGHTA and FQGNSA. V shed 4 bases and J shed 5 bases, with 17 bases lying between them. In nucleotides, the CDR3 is TGTGCCAGCAGCTCGGGAGGGGGGATTGGAACTGAAGCTTTCTTT. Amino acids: CASSSGGGIGTEAFF.

DNA of the CDR3: TGTGCCTCAACCCCAGCCTTCTGGGGCGGGGAGCTGTTTTTT. Its protein is CASTPAFWGGELFF. The chain has TRBV7-2 and TRBJ2-2; D gene ambiguous. The V end was cut by 11 bases, the J end by 7 bases, with 20 bases between. The CDR3 runs to 14 residues. Germline V gene data show CDR1 as SGHTA and CDR2 as FQGNSA.

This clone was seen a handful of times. The chain's CDR3 is CASTGTGNEKLFF. The CDR3 DNA reads as TGTGCCAGCACTGGGACAGGGAATGAAAAACTGTTTTTT. This chain joins TRBV25-1 and TRBJ1-4; 9 nucleotides match TRBD1. The CDR3 loop spans 13 amino acids. J lost 5 bases, V lost 7 bases, and 2 bases had no gene match. Germline V gives CDR1 MGHDK, CDR2 SYGVNS. Drawing the rest from reference TRBV25-1 and TRBJ1-4, the complete variable domain is EADIYQTPRYLVIGTGKKITLECSQTMGHDKMYWYQQDPGMELHLIHYSYGVNSTEKGDLSSESTVSRIRTEHFPLTLESARPSHTSQYLCASTGTGNEKLFFGSGTQLSVL.

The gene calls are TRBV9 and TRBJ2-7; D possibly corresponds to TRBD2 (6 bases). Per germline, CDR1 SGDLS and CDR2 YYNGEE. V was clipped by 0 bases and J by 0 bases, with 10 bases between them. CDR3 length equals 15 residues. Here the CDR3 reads CASSVDAGSSYEQYF. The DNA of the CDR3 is TGTGCCAGCAGCGTAGACGCCGGGAGCTCCTACGAGCAGTACTTC.

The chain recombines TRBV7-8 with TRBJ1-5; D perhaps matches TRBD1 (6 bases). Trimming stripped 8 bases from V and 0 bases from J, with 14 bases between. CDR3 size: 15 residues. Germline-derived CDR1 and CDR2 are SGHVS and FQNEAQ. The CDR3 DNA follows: TGTGCCAGCGCCATACAGGGACATAGCAATCAGCCCCAGCATTTT. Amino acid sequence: CASAIQGHSNQPQHF.

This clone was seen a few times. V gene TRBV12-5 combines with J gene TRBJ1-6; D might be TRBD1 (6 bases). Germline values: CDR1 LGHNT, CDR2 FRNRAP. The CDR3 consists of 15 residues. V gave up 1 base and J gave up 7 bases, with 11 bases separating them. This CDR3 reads CASGLDRVGNSPLHF. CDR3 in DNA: TGTGCTAGTGGTTTGGACAGGGTGGGGAATTCACCCCTCCACTTT. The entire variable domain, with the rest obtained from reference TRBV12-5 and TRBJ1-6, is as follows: DARVTQTPRHKVTEMGQEVTMRCQPILGHNTVFWYRQTMMQGLELLAYFRNRAPLDDSGMPKDRFSAEMPDATLATLKIQPSEPRDSAVYFCASGLDRVGNSPLHFGNGTRLTVT.

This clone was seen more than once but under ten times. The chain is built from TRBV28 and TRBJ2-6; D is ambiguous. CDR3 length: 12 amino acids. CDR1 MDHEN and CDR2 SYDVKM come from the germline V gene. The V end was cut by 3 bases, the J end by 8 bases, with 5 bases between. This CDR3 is CASSLTTNVLTF. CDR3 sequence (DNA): TGTGCCAGCAGTTTGACAACCAACGTCCTGACTTTC.

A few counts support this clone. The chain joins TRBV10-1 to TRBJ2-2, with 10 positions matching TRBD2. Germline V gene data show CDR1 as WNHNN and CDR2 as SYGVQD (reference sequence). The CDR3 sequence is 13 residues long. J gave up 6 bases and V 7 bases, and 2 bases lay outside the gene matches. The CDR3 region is CASTGTSAGELFF. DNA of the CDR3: TGCGCCAGCACCGGGACTAGCGCCGGGGAGCTGTTTTTT.

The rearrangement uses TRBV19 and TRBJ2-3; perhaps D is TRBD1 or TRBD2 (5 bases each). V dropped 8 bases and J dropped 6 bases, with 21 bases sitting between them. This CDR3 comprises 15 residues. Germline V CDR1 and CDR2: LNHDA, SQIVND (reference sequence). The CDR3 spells CASSLWGIASDTQYF. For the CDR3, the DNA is TGTGCCAGTTCTTTATGGGGGATAGCGAGCGATACGCAGTATTTT.

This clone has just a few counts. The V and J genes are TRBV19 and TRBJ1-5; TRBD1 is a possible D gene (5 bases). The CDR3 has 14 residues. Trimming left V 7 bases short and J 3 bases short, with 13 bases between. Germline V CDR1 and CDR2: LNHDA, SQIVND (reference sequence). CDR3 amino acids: CASTPQGNNQPQHF. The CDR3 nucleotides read TGTGCCAGTACCCCTCAGGGCAACAATCAGCCCCAGCATTTT.

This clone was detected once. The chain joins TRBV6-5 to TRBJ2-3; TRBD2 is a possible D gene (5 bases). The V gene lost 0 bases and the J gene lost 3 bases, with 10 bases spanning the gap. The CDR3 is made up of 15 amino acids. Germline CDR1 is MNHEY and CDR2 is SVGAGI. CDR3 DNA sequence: TGTGCCAGCAGTTACTCGAGGGTCCGGACAGATACGCAGTATTTT. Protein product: CASSYSRVRTDTQYF.

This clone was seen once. CDR3 in DNA: TGTGCCAGCTCACGCAACAAGGGGGACAGAGGAATATTTGGAGAGACCCAGTACTTC. It encodes CASSRNKGDRGIFGETQYF. V and J are TRBV18 and TRBJ2-5; 7 positions match TRBD1. V dropped 4 bases and J dropped 4; count of bases not matched to a gene: 21. In germline, CDR1 is KGHSH, CDR2 LQKENI. This CDR3 is built from 19 residues.

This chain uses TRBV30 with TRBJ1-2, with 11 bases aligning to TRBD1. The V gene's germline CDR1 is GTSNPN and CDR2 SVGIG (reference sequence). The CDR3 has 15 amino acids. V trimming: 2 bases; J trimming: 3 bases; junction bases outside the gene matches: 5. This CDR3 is CAWSPGQGVYYGYTF. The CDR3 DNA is TGTGCCTGGAGTCCGGGACAGGGGGTGTACTATGGCTACACCTTC.

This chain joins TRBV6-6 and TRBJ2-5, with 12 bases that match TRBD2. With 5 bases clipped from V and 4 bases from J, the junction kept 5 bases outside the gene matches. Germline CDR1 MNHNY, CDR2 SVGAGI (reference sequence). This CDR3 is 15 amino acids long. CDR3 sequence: CASSAGTSGSETQYF. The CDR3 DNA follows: TGTGCCAGCAGTGCCGGGACTAGCGGGTCAGAGACCCAGTACTTC.

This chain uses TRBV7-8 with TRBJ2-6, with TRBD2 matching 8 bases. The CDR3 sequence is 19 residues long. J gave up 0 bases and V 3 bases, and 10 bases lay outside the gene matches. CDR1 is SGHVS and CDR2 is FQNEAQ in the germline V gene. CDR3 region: CASSFRAASGSSGANVLTF. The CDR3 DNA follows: TGTGCCAGCAGCTTTCGGGCGGCGAGCGGGAGCTCTGGGGCCAACGTCCTGACTTTC.

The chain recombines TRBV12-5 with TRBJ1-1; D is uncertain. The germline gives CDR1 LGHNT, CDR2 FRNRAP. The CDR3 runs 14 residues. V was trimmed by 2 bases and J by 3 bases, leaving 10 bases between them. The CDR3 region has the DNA TGTGCTAGTGGTTTGCCCCCGAGGGACACTGAAGCTTTCTTT. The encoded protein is CASGLPPRDTEAFF.

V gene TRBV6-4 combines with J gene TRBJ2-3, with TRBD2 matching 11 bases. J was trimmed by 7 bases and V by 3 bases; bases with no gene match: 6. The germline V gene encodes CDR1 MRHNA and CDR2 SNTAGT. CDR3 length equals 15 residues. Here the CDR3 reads CASSEASGRPNTQYF. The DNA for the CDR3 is TGTGCCAGCAGTGAGGCTAGCGGGAGGCCAAATACGCAGTATTTT.

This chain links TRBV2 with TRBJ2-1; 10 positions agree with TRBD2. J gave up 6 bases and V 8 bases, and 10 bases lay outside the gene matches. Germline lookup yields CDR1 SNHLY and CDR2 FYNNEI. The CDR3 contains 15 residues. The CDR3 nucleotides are TGTGCCAGCGGGAGGGTAGCGGGGGGATTCAATGAGCAGTTCTTC. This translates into CASGRVAGGFNEQFF.

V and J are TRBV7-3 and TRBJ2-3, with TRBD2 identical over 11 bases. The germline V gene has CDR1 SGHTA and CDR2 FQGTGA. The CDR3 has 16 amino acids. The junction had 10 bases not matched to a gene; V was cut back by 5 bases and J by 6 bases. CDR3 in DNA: TGTGCCAGCAGCAGAGAGCTAGCGGGAGGCCTCGATACGCAGTATTTT. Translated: CASSRELAGGLDTQYF.

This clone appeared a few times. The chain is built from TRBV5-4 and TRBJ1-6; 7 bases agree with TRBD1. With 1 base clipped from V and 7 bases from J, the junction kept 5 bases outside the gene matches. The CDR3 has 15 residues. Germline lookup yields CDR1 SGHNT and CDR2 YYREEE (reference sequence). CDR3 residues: CASSLPTGENSPLHF. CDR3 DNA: TGTGCCAGCAGCTTGCCAACAGGGGAAAATTCACCCCTCCACTTT.

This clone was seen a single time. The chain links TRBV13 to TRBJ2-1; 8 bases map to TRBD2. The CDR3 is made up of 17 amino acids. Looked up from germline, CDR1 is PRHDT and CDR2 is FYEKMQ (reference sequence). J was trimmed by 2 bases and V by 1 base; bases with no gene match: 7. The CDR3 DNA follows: TGTGCCAGCAGCTTAGACTCCAGCGGGAGCACCTACAATGAGCAGTTCTTC. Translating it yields CASSLDSSGSTYNEQFF.

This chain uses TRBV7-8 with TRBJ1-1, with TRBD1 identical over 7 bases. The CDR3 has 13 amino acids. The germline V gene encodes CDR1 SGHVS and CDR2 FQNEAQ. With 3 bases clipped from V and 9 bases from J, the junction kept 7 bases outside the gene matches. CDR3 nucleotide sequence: TGTGCCAGCAGCTTTGCCAGGGACAGTAAAGCTTTCTTT. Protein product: CASSFARDSKAFF.

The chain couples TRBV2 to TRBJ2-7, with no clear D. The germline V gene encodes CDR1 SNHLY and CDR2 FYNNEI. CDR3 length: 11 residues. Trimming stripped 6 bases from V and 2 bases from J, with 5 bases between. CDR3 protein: CASRSPYEQYF. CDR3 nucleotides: TGTGCCAGCAGGTCTCCCTACGAGCAGTACTTC. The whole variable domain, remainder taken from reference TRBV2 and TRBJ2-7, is EPEVTQTPSHQVTQMGQEVILRCVPISNHLYFYWYRQILGQKVEFLVSFYNNEISEKSEIFDDQFSVERPDGSNFTLKIRSTKLEDSAMYFCASRSPYEQYFGPGTRLTVT.

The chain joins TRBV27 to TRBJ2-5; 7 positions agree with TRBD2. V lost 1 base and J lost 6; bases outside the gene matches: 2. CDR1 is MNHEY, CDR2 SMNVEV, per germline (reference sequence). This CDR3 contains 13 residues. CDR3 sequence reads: CASSLWGGKTQYF. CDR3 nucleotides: TGTGCCAGCAGTTTATGGGGGGGTAAGACCCAGTACTTC.

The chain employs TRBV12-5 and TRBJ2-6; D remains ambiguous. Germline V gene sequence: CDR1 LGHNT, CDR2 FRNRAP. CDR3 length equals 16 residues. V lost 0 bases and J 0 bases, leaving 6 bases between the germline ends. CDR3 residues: CASGLVRSSGANVLTF. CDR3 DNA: TGTGCTAGTGGTTTGGTACGATCCTCTGGGGCCAACGTCCTGACTTTC.

This CDR3 reads CSATHDGYTF. CDR3 in DNA: TGCAGTGCTACCCACGATGGCTACACCTTC. The chain links TRBV20-1 to TRBJ1-2; no clear D gene. The length of the CDR3 is 10 residues. Germline loops: CDR1 DFQATT, CDR2 SNEGSKA (reference sequence). Deletions cut 4 bases from V and 6 bases from J, with 6 bases between.

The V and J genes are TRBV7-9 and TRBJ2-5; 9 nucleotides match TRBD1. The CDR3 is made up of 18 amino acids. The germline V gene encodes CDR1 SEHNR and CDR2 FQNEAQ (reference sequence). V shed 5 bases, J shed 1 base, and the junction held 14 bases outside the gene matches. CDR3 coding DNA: TGTGCCAGCAGCGGAAGGTGGGGACAGGGTGCCACCCAAGAGACCCAGTACTTC. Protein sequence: CASSGRWGQGATQETQYF.

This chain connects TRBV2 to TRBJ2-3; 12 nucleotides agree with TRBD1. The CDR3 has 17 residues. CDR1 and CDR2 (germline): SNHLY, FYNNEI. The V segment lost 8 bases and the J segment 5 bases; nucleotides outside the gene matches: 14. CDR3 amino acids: CASETIPGTGGEDTQYF. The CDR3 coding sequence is TGTGCCAGCGAGACAATCCCCGGGACAGGGGGCGAAGATACGCAGTATTTT. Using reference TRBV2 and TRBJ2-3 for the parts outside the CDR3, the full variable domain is EPEVTQTPSHQVTQMGQEVILRCVPISNHLYFYWYRQILGQKVEFLVSFYNNEISEKSEIFDDQFSVERPDGSNFTLKIRSTKLEDSAMYFCASETIPGTGGEDTQYFGPGTRLTVL.

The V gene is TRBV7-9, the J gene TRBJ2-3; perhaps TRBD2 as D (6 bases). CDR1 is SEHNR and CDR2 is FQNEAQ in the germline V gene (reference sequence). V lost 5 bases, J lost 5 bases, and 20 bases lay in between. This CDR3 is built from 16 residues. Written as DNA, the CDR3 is TGTGCCAGCAGCCTCCCGGGGCGGGGCGAGCAAGATACGCAGTATTTT. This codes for CASSLPGRGEQDTQYF.

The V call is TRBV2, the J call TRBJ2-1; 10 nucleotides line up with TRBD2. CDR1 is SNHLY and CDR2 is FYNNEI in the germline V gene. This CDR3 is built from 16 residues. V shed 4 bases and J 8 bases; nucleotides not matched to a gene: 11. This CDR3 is CASSGGRTSGFDEQFF. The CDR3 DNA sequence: TGTGCCAGCAGTGGGGGACGGACTAGCGGATTCGATGAGCAGTTCTTC.